This T cell receptor beta chain was documented in a study of blood T cell repertoires in COVID-19. Overall study context: Acute and convalescent COVID-19 samples came from the United States, Italy and Spain. Sample material is recorded as cDNA or gDNA derived from T cells, B-cell-depleted T cells, or PBMCs.

Per the authors' pipeline: Amplification of reference gene primers provided the estimated nucleated cell counts. Assay: immunoSEQ multiplex PCR; the TCRdb copy retains only in-frame clones and omits some. That table gives V, J and clone size, and the DNA gave D and trimming. The table includes under 200,000 clones, roughly 84% detected once. J gave up 7 bases and V 1 base, and 4 bases lay outside the gene matches. Germline V gene data show CDR1 as MNHNS and CDR2 as SASEGT. CDR3 length: 15 residues. This clone occurred a few times. What was sequenced was peripheral blood. This TCR was recovered from a man younger than 35 with active or convalescent COVID-19. The V and J genes are TRBV6-1 and TRBJ2-1, with 10 bases that match TRBD2. Here the CDR3 DNA reads TGTGCCAGCAGTGAAGGAGCGGGAGGGCCGAATGAGCAGTTCTTC. Translating gives CASSEGAGGPNEQFF.